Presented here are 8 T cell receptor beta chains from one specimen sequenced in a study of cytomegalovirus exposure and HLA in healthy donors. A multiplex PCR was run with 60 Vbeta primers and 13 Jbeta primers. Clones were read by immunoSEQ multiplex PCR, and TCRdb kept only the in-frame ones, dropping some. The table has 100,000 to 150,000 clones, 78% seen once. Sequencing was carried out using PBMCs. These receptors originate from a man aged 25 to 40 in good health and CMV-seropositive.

Here the CDR3 DNA reads TGTGCCAGCAGTTGGGACTTCATCTACGAGCAGTACTTC. Residues: CASSWDFIYEQYF. The chain couples TRBV28 to TRBJ2-7, with D perhaps matching TRBD2 (6 bases). CDR1 and CDR2 (germline): MDHEN, SYDVKM. Trimming cost V 4 bases and J 3 bases, with 10 bases left between them. The CDR3 consists of 13 residues.

The CDR3 DNA follows: TGTGCCAGCAGCCGTGGAGGGCGGGCGAACACCGGGGAGCTGTTTTTT. This gives the protein CASSRGGRANTGELFF. J is TRBJ2-2 and V is TRBV9, with a weak D call TRBD2 (6 bases). V was shortened by 4 bases and J by 0 bases, with 13 bases between the two germline ends. In germline, CDR1 is SGDLS, CDR2 YYNGEE. The CDR3 loop spans 16 amino acids.

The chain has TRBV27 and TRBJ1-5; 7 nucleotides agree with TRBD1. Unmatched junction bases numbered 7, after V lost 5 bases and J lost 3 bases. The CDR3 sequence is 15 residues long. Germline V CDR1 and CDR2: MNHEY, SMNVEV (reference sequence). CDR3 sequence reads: CASSPNRGFNQPQHF. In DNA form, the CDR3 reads TGTGCCAGCAGTCCCAACAGGGGTTTCAATCAGCCCCAGCATTTT.

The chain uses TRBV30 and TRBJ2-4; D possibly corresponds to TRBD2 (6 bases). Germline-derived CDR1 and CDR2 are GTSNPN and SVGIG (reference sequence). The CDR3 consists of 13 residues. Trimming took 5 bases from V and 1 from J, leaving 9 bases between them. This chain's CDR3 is CAWAGGAKNIQYF. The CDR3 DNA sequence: TGTGCCTGGGCCGGGGGTGCCAAAAACATTCAGTACTTC.

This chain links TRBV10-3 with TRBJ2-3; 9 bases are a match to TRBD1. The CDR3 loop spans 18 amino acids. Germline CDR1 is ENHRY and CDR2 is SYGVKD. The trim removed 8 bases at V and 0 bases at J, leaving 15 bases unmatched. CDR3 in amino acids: CAIQRGTGLIRSTDTQYF. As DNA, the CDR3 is TGTGCCATCCAGCGCGGGACAGGGTTAATTCGAAGCACAGATACGCAGTATTTT.

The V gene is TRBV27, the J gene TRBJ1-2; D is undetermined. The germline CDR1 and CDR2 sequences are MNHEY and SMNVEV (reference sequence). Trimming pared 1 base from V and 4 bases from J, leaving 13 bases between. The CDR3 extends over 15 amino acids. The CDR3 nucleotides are TGTGCCAGCAGTTTATATTCAGAGCGGGGCTATGGCTACACCTTC. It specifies CASSLYSERGYGYTF.

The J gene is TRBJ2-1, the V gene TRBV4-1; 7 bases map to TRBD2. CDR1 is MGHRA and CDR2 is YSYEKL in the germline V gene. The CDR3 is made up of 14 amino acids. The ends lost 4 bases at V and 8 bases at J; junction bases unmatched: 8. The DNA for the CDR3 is TGCGCCAGCAGCCGCTCAGCGGGATTCGATGAGCAGTTCTTC. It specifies CASSRSAGFDEQFF.

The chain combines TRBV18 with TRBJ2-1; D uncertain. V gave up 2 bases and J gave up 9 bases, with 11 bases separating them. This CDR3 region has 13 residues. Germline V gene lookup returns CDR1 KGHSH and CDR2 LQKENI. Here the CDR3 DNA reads TGTGCCAGCTCACCAAGTGCGGAAAGTGAGCAGTTCTTC. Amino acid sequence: CASSPSAESEQFF.